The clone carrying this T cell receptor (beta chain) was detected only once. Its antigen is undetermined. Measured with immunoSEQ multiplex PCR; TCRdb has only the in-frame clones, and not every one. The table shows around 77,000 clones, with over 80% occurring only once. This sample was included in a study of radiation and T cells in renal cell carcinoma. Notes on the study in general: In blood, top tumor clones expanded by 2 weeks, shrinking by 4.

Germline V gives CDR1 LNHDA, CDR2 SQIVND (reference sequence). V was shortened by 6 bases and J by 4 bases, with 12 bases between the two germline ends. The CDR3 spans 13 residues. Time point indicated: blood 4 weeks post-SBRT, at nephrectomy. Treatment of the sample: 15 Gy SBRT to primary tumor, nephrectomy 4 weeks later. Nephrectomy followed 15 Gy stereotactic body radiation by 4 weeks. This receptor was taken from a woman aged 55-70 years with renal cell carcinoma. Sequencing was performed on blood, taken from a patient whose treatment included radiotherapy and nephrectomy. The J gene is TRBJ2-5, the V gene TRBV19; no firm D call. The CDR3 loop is CASSQQGRETQYF. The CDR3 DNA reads TGTGCCAGTAGCCAACAAGGGCGAGAGACCCAGTACTTC. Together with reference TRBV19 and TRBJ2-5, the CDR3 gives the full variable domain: DGGITQSPKYLFRKEGQNVTLSCEQNLNHDAMYWYRQDPGQGLRLIYYSQIVNDFQKGDIAEGYSVSREKKESFPLTVTSAQKNPTAFYLCASSQQGRETQYFGPGTRLLVL.